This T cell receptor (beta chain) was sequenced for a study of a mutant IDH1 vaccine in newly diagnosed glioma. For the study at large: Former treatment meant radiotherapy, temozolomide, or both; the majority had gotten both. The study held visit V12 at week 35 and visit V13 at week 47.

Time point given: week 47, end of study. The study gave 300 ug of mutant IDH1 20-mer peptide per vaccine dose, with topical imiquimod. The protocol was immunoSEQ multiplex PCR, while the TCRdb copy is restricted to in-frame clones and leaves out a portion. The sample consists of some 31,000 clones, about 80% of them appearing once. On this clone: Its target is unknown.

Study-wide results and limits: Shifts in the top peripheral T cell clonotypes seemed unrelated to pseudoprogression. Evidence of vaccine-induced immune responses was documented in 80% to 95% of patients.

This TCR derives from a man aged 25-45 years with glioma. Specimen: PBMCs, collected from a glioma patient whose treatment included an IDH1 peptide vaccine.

This chain's CDR3 is CASSLPLNTGELFF. The CDR3 nucleotides are TGCGCCAGCAGCTTGCCCCTGAACACCGGGGAGCTGTTTTTT. The chain employs TRBV5-1 and TRBJ2-2; D call uncertain. This CDR3 has 14 amino acids. Germline values: CDR1 SGHRS, CDR2 YFSETQ. The V gene lost 1 base and the J gene lost 1 base, with 5 bases spanning the gap.